The rows below give T cell receptor beta chains drawn from one sample of a study of T cells in localized non-small cell lung cancer. Clones were sequenced by immunoSEQ multiplex PCR, and TCRdb holds only the in-frame ones, with some missing. Among about 1,400 clones listed, approximately 25% were seen once. The material was lung tumor tissue, obtained before any cancer treatment. The source of these receptors is a male donor at least 60 years old with stage II lung adenocarcinoma. Both conserved end residues are part of each CDR3. D genes are given only for firm matches. Size is omitted from some rows. Given values are once, few, many or a class for expanded clones.

V gene,J gene,D gene,clone size,CDR3 length,CDR3 DNA,CDR3 protein
TRBV5-1,TRBJ1-1,.,.,17,TGCGCCAGCAGCTTGGGTGGTTCAGGTGGCTCGTTTTCTGGAGCTTTCTTT,CASSLGGSGGSFSGAFF
TRBV9,TRBJ2-2,.,few,13,TGTGCCAGCAGAGGGGCCGACACCGGGGAGCTGTTTTTT,CASRGADTGELFF
TRBV10-3,TRBJ2-3,.,.,15,TGTGCCATCAGGGGGGAGGCGGTGATCACAGATACGCAGTATTTT,CAIRGEAVITDTQYF
TRBV6-8,TRBJ2-2,TRBD1,medium-sized,17,TGTGCCAGCAGCCCGTCCCGGGACAGGGGTGCGACCGGGGAGCTGTTTTTT,CASSPSRDRGATGELFF
TRBV19,TRBJ1-3,.,.,13,TGTGCCAGCTACAGGAGCTCTGGAAACACCATATATTTT,CASYRSSGNTIYF
TRBV11-3,TRBJ2-1,TRBD2,medium-sized,19,TGTGCCAGCAGCTTCCTATGGCTGACTAGCGGGGAATCCTACAATGAGCAGTTCTTC,CASSFLWLTSGESYNEQFF
TRBV6-7,TRBJ2-7,TRBD2,.,15,TGTGCCAGCAGTTACGGACTAGCGGGACCTTACGAGCAGTACTTC,CASSYGLAGPYEQYF
TRBV28,TRBJ1-1,.,few,17,TGTGCCAGCATTTACTTCTGGGGGGGGAACATGAACACTGAAGCTTTCTTT,CASIYFWGGNMNTEAFF
TRBV11-3,TRBJ1-2,.,medium-sized,14,TGTGCCAGCAGCTTAGGGGGACTTAACTATGGCTACACCTTC,CASSLGGLNYGYTF
TRBV11-3,TRBJ2-1,TRBD2,medium-sized,15,TGTGCCAGCAGCTTTAGCGGGAGGGCCACGGATGAGCAGTTCTTC,CASSFSGRATDEQFF
TRBV6-8,TRBJ2-5,TRBD1,medium-sized,16,TGTGCCACCTTACCTCCCGGGACAGGTTCCCTAGAGACCCAGTACTTC,CATLPPGTGSLETQYF
TRBV11-3,TRBJ2-3,.,few,16,TGTGCCAGCAGCTTAGGCCTGGGGCACGGGGAAGATACGCAGTATTTT,CASSLGLGHGEDTQYF
TRBV11-3,TRBJ2-3,.,few,15,TGTGCCAGCAGCAAAGTAGCGGACCACACAGATACGCAGTATTTT,CASSKVADHTDTQYF
TRBV28,TRBJ1-5,TRBD1,few,17,TGTGCCAGCCAGGGACAGCTAGGTCTACATAGCAATCAGCCCCAGCATTTT,CASQGQLGLHSNQPQHF
TRBV22-1,TRBJ2-1,.,.,15,TGTGCCAGCAGTTTATGGGCGTCACCCTACAATGAGCAGTTCTTC,CASSLWASPYNEQFF
TRBV6-8,TRBJ1-1,.,large,14,TGTGCCAGCAGTGACCCCGGGGCGAACACTGAAGCTTTCTTT,CASSDPGANTEAFF
TRBV11-3,TRBJ2-1,.,few,16,TGTGCCAGCAGCCTGAATATGCGGGTCACCTACAATGAGCAGTTCTTC,CASSLNMRVTYNEQFF
TRBV11-3,TRBJ2-7,TRBD1,.,15,TGTGCCAGCAGCTTGGGACAGGGGGCGCGGTACGAGCAGTACTTC,CASSLGQGARYEQYF